This is a list of T cell receptor beta chains from one sample in a study. One entry per CDR3 protein results from TCRdb running MiXCR on the RT-PCR reads. The sample has about 700,000 distinct CDR3 sequences, 14% seen once. Source material: memory CD4+ T cells from blood. All receptors derive from a female donor in good health, serving as a healthy control. The CDR3 runs from the conserved cysteine through the conserved F or W. A D gene is named only where the DNA matches it firmly. Part of the rows lack a size; the others show once, few, many or a class for expanded clones.

v_call	clone_size	j_call	d_call	cdr3_nt	cdr3_aa
TRBV19	once	TRBJ1-1	NA	TGTGCCAGTAGTCCGACTCTAGAGGACACTGAAGCTTTCTTT	CASSPTLEDTEAFF
TRBV20-1	NA	TRBJ2-7	NA	TGCTTCCCTGGGGGGGCGCCGGGCGAGCAGTACTTC	CFPGGAPGEQYF
TRBV6-5	few	TRBJ2-6	TRBD1	TGTGCCAGCAGACGGACAGGGTCCGGGGCCAACGTCCTGACTTTC	CASRRTGSGANVLTF
TRBV10-3	few	TRBJ2-6	NA	TGTGCCACTGCCACGGGGTCGAGCTCTGGGGCCAACGTCCTGACTTTC	CATATGSSSGANVLTF
TRBV4-3	few	TRBJ2-3	TRBD2	TGCGCCAGCAGCTACCTACTTAGCGGGACTAGCACAGATACGCAGTATTTT	CASSYLLSGTSTDTQYF
TRBV29-1	NA	TRBJ2-3	TRBD2	TGCAGCGTCGCCGAGGGAGGGAGCACAGATACGCAGTATTTT	CSVAEGGSTDTQYF
TRBV9	NA	TRBJ2-5	TRBD2	TGTGCCAGCAGCGTCGGGGGGGGGAATCAAGAGACCCAGTACTTC	CASSVGGGNQETQYF
TRBV27	few	TRBJ2-1	NA	TGTGCCAGCAGTTTCATAAGTGGTACCTCCTACAATGAGCAGTTCTTC	CASSFISGTSYNEQFF
TRBV5-6	many	TRBJ2-4	TRBD1	TGTGCCAGCAGCCTATTATCAAGGGACAGAAACATTCAGTACTTC	CASSLLSRDRNIQYF
TRBV11-2	few	TRBJ1-6	NA	TGTGCCAGCAGTTCCGGACCGGACTATTCACCCCTCCACTTT	CASSSGPDYSPLHF
TRBV29-1	many	TRBJ1-2	TRBD1	TGCAGCACGACAGGGCAGAACTATGGCTACACCTTC	CSTTGQNYGYTF
TRBV29-1	many	TRBJ2-1	TRBD2	TGCAGCGTTGTGGGACTAGCGGCACATGAGCAGTTCTTC	CSVVGLAAHEQFF
TRBV6-2/TRBV6-3	many	TRBJ2-1	TRBD1	TGTGCCAGCTTGCAGGGGGCCTACAATGAGCAGTTCTTC	CASLQGAYNEQFF
TRBV4-2	many	TRBJ2-1	NA	TGTGCCAGCAGCCAAGAGAGCCCTCTAATTGGTGAGCAGTTCTTC	CASSQESPLIGEQFF
TRBV5-1	few	TRBJ2-5	TRBD1	TGCGCCAGCAGCTCGGGACAGGGAACAGAGACCCAGTACTTC	CASSSGQGTETQYF
TRBV12-3/TRBV12-4	many	TRBJ2-6	NA	TGTGCCAGCAGTTCTGCCTCTGGGGCCAACGTCCTGACTTTC	CASSSASGANVLTF
TRBV20-1	NA	TRBJ2-1	TRBD2	TGCAGTGCTCGGGGAAGCGGGAGCGACTACAATGAGCAGTTCTTC	CSARGSGSDYNEQFF
TRBV18	few	TRBJ2-3	TRBD1	TGTGCCAGCTCACGCGGACAGGGAGAAGATACGCAGTATTTT	CASSRGQGEDTQYF
TRBV12-3/TRBV12-4	many	TRBJ2-1	NA	TGTGCCAGCACCCCAACTTGGCGGTACTACAATGAGCAGTTCTTC	CASTPTWRYYNEQFF
TRBV18	NA	TRBJ1-1	NA	TGTGCCAGCTCACCTGGGCAGCCCGGGGTGAACACTGAAGCTTTCTTT	CASSPGQPGVNTEAFF
TRBV7-2	NA	TRBJ2-7	NA	TGTGCCAGCAGCTTACCATTTCGCAGGGCAGGGGCCTACGAGCAGTACTTC	CASSLPFRRAGAYEQYF
TRBV15	few	TRBJ2-1	TRBD2	TGTGCCACCAGCAGGCTATCGGGACTAGCGGGAGTTGGTGAGCAGTTCTTC	CATSRLSGLAGVGEQFF
TRBV5-6	many	TRBJ2-6	NA	TGTGCCAGCAGCTTGGCCGGGGGACTCTCTGGGGCCAACGTCCTGACTTTC	CASSLAGGLSGANVLTF
TRBV28	many	TRBJ2-3	NA	TGTGCCAGCAGGGGACCCCTCACAGATACGCAGTATTTT	CASRGPLTDTQYF
TRBV29-1	many	TRBJ1-1	TRBD1	TGCAGCGTTTTGACAGGGCCGAACACTGAAGCTTTCTTT	CSVLTGPNTEAFF
TRBV20-1	few	TRBJ1-1	NA	TGCAGTGCTAGAGATAGGAGGAAGGGTGGGGACACTGAAGCTTTCTTT	CSARDRRKGGDTEAFF
TRBV10-2	many	TRBJ1-2	NA	TGCGCCAGCAGGGAAGAGGGGACAACCGCGAGCTACACCTTC	CASREEGTTASYTF
TRBV20-1	few	TRBJ2-1	NA	TGCAGTGCTGGGGACCCTCCACCTCCTGAGCAGTTCTTC	CSAGDPPPPEQFF
TRBV9	NA	TRBJ2-5	TRBD1	TGTGCCAGCAGCGTAACAGGGGTGCAAGAGACCCAGTACTTC	CASSVTGVQETQYF
TRBV6-1	NA	TRBJ2-1	NA	TGTGCCAGCAGTCCCACGACTACGGGTACTGAGCAGTTCTTC	CASSPTTTGTEQFF
TRBV5-1	few	TRBJ2-7	TRBD1	TGCGCCAGCAGCCGGGGGACAGGGGATTACGAGCAGTACTTC	CASSRGTGDYEQYF